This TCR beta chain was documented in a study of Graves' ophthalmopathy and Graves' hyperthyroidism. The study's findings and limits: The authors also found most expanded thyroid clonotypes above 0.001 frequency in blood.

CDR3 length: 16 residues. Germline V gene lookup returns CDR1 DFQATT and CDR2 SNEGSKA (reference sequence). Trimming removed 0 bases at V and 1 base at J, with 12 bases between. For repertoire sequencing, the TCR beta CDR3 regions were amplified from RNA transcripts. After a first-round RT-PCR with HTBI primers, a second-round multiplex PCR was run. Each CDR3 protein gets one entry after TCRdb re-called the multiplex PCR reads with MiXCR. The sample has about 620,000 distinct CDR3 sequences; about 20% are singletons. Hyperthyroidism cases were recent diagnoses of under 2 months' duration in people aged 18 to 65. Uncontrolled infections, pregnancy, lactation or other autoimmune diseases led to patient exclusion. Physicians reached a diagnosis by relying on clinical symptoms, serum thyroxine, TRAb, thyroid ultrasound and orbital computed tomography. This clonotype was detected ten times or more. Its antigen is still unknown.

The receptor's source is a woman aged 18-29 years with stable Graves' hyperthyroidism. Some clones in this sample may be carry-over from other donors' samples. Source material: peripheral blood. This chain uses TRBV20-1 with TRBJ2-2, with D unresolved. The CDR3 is CSARDLKLQNTGELFF. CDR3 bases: TGCAGTGCTAGAGATTTGAAGCTCCAGAACACCGGGGAGCTGTTTTTT.